Listed below are T cell receptor beta chains from one sample, sequenced in a study of shared clonotypes between healthy human individuals. Produced via immunoSEQ multiplex PCR; TCRdb's table is partial and in-frame only. This table has over a million clones, around four fifths appearing once. The sample comprised memory CD4+ T cells sorted from blood. The receptors here all came from a man between 18 and 35 years old in good health. CDR3s include the opening cysteine and the closing phenylalanine or tryptophan. A D gene is named only where the DNA matches it firmly. Rows give clone size only sometimes, using once, few, many, or a class for an expanded clone.

J: TRBJ2-3; D: -; length: 14; V: TRBV7-2; size: -; DNA: TGTGCCAGCAGCTTAGATGTCTCGACAGATACGCAGTATTTT; CDR3: CASSLDVSTDTQYF
J: TRBJ2-3; D: TRBD2; length: 14; V: TRBV10-1; size: -; DNA: TGCGCCAGCAGTCGGGGACTAGCGGAGGATACGCAGTATTTT; CDR3: CASSRGLAEDTQYF
J: TRBJ1-2; D: -; length: 12; V: TRBV28; size: -; DNA: TGTGCCAGCAGTGCGATGGGGGCCGGCTACACCTTC; CDR3: CASSAMGAGYTF
J: TRBJ1-2; D: -; length: 14; V: TRBV29-1; size: -; DNA: TGCAGCGTTGATAGGTTACAGGGAGACTATGGCTACACCTTC; CDR3: CSVDRLQGDYGYTF
J: TRBJ1-1; D: -; length: 15; V: TRBV28; size: -; DNA: TGTGCCAGCAGTTCCAATTCTCGAAAAAACACTGAAGCTTTCTTT; CDR3: CASSSNSRKNTEAFF
J: TRBJ2-5; D: TRBD2; length: 17; V: TRBV10-2; size: -; DNA: TGCGCCAGCATGGGGGGAGGCGGGAGGGCCGACCAAGAGACCCAGTACTTC; CDR3: CASMGGGGRADQETQYF
J: TRBJ2-7; D: -; length: 16; V: TRBV5-5; size: -; DNA: TGTGCCAGCAGCCACGGTGGGACGGCTAGCTCCTACGAGCAGTACTTC; CDR3: CASSHGGTASSYEQYF
J: TRBJ1-5; D: -; length: 13; V: TRBV5-1; size: -; DNA: TGCGCCAGCAGCTTGGCGCCAGATCAGCCCCAGCATTTT; CDR3: CASSLAPDQPQHF
J: TRBJ2-2; D: -; length: 16; V: TRBV18; size: -; DNA: TGTGCCAGCTCACCAACAGCCACTGCGAACACCGGGGAGCTGTTTTTT; CDR3: CASSPTATANTGELFF
J: TRBJ1-2; D: -; length: 13; V: TRBV6-6; size: -; DNA: TGTGCCAGCAGTCCCCAGGGGCAATCGGGCTACACCTTC; CDR3: CASSPQGQSGYTF
J: TRBJ2-3; D: -; length: 14; V: TRBV15; size: -; DNA: TGTGCCACCAGCAGCCCCCCTTTGGGTAATACGCAGTATTTT; CDR3: CATSSPPLGNTQYF
J: TRBJ1-2; D: TRBD1; length: 15; V: TRBV6-1; size: -; DNA: TGTGCCAGCAGGCACCGGGACAGGGCTAACTATGGCTACACCTTC; CDR3: CASRHRDRANYGYTF
J: TRBJ2-1; D: -; length: 17; V: TRBV5-1; size: -; DNA: TGCGCCAGCAGCTTAGCTCAAGGGGCGGGAACCTACAATGAGCAGTTCTTC; CDR3: CASSLAQGAGTYNEQFF
J: TRBJ2-7; D: -; length: 14; V: TRBV5-1; size: -; DNA: TGCGCCAGCAGCATCCAGGTGGGGTCCTACGAGCAGTACTTC; CDR3: CASSIQVGSYEQYF
J: TRBJ2-3; D: -; length: 14; V: TRBV11-2; size: few; DNA: TGTGCCAGCAGCTTAGAAGGCCTCACAGATACGCAGTATTTT; CDR3: CASSLEGLTDTQYF
J: TRBJ1-4; D: -; length: 14; V: TRBV5-4; size: -; DNA: TGTGCCAGCAGCTTGGGCCGAATAAATGAAAAACTGTTTTTT; CDR3: CASSLGRINEKLFF
J: TRBJ1-3; D: TRBD1; length: 17; V: TRBV30; size: -; DNA: TGTGCCTGGAGTTTCCTGGGACAGGGGGCGTCTGGAAACACCATATATTTT; CDR3: CAWSFLGQGASGNTIYF
J: TRBJ1-1; D: -; length: 15; V: TRBV5-4; size: -; DNA: TGTGCCAGCAGCTTGGATTCAGGGGTGGGCACTGAAGCTTTCTTT; CDR3: CASSLDSGVGTEAFF
J: TRBJ2-3; D: TRBD2; length: 16; V: TRBV7-7; size: -; DNA: TGTGCTAGCAGCCCCGGACTAGCGGGAGGAGGTGATACGCAGTATTTT; CDR3: CASSPGLAGGGDTQYF
J: TRBJ2-5; D: TRBD2; length: 12; V: TRBV10-3; size: few; DNA: TGTGCCATAGGACTAGCGTATGAGACCCAGTACTTC; CDR3: CAIGLAYETQYF
J: TRBJ2-1; D: -; length: 13; V: TRBV4-3; size: -; DNA: TGCGCCAGCAGCGAAAGACAAGGCTTGGAGCAGTTCTTC; CDR3: CASSERQGLEQFF
J: TRBJ1-4; D: TRBD1; length: 14; V: TRBV5-1; size: -; DNA: TGCGCCAGCAGCTTGGGACAGGGAGATGAAAAACTGTTTTTT; CDR3: CASSLGQGDEKLFF
J: TRBJ1-2; D: TRBD1; length: 15; V: TRBV5-1; size: -; DNA: TGCGCCAGCAGCTTAGAGACAGGGAACAACTATGGCTACACCTTC; CDR3: CASSLETGNNYGYTF
J: TRBJ2-7; D: -; length: 14; V: TRBV25-1; size: -; DNA: TGTGCCAGCACCCGACACCCCGCAGGGTACGAGCAGTACTTC; CDR3: CASTRHPAGYEQYF
J: TRBJ2-1; D: -; length: 15; V: TRBV10-3; size: -; DNA: TGTGCCATCAGTGACGGGAGAGATAGTGGCAATGAGCAGTTCTTC; CDR3: CAISDGRDSGNEQFF
J: TRBJ1-2; D: TRBD1; length: 15; V: TRBV28; size: -; DNA: TGTGCCAGCAGTTTGGGGACAGTGAGTAACTATGGCTACACCTTC; CDR3: CASSLGTVSNYGYTF
J: TRBJ1-2; D: -; length: 11; V: TRBV30; size: -; DNA: TGTGCCTGGGGGGGACAATCCGGCTACACCTTC; CDR3: CAWGGQSGYTF
J: TRBJ1-4; D: -; length: 13; V: TRBV5-1; size: -; DNA: TGCGCCAGCAGCTTGCTTGCCGGGGCCGAACTGTTTTTT; CDR3: CASSLLAGAELFF
J: TRBJ2-5; D: TRBD2; length: 17; V: TRBV13; size: -; DNA: TGTGCCAGCAGCTTAGGGCTAGCGGGAGAGGAGGAGGAGACCCAGTACTTC; CDR3: CASSLGLAGEEEETQYF
J: TRBJ1-1; D: -; length: 16; V: TRBV21-1; size: -; DNA: TGTGCCAGCAGAAATAGGGGAACCATCCTGAACACTGAAGCTTTCTTT; CDR3: CASRNRGTILNTEAFF
J: TRBJ2-7; D: TRBD2; length: 14; V: TRBV7-2; size: few; DNA: TGTGCCAGCAGCTTCTTCAGCGGGAGTCACGAGCAGTACTTC; CDR3: CASSFFSGSHEQYF